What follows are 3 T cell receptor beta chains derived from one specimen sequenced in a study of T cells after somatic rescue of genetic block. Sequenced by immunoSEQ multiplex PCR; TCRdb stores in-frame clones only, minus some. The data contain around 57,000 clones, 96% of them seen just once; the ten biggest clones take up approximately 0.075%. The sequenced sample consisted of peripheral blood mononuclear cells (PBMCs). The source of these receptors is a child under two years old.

CDR3 region: CASSTGFSYNEQFF. The DNA for the CDR3 is TGTGCCAGCAGCACGGGGTTCTCCTACAATGAGCAGTTCTTC. The J gene is TRBJ2-1, the V gene TRBV9, with D perhaps TRBD2 (5 bases). The germline gives CDR1 SGDLS, CDR2 YYNGEE. The CDR3 covers 14 residues. V dropped 4 bases and J dropped 0 bases, with 8 bases sitting between them. The full variable domain, in which reference TRBV9 and TRBJ2-1 provide the parts outside the CDR3, is DSGVTQTPKHLITATGQRVTLRCSPRSGDLSVYWYQQSLDQGLQFLIQYYNGEERAKGNILERFSAQQFPDLHSELNLSSLELGDSALYFCASSTGFSYNEQFFGPGTRLTVL.

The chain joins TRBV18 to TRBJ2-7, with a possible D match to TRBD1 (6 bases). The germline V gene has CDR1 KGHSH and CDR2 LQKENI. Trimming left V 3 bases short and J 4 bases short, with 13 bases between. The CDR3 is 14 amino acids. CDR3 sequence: CASSPLPGEYEQYF. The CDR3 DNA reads TGTGCCAGCTCACCTTTGCCAGGGGAGTACGAGCAGTACTTC.

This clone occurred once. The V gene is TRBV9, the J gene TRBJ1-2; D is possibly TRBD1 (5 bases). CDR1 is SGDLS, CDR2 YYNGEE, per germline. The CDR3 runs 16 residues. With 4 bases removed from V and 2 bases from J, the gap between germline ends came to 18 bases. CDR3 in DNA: TGTGCCAGCAGCCCCCACCCTGGGGCAGGGAACTATGGCTACACCTTC. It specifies CASSPHPGAGNYGYTF.